The next 31 T cell receptor beta chains were all read from a single sample in a study of blood T cell repertoires in COVID-19. Profiled with immunoSEQ multiplex PCR; TCRdb holds only in-frame clones, not every one. The sample records about 270,000 clones, approximately 90% being singletons. Sequencing used PBMCs or T cells enriched from blood (not recorded which). These receptors came from a woman between 25 and 40 years old with acute COVID-19.

V usage is TRBV18 and J usage is TRBJ2-7; TRBD1 might be the D (5 bases). The length of the CDR3 is 15 residues. In germline, CDR1 is KGHSH, CDR2 LQKENI. Trimming left V 5 bases short and J 3 bases short, with 17 bases between. In nucleotides, the CDR3 is TGTGCCAGCTCAACTCCGAACCAGGGAAGCTACGAGCAGTACTTC. Its translation is CASSTPNQGSYEQYF.

The V gene is TRBV28, the J gene TRBJ1-1, with D maybe TRBD1 (6 bases). In germline, CDR1 is MDHEN, CDR2 SYDVKM. The CDR3 is 14 residues long. Trimming pared 4 bases from V and 5 bases from J, leaving 14 bases between. The CDR3 sequence: CASSSAGAQTEAFF. The CDR3 bases are TGTGCCAGCAGTTCGGCGGGGGCGCAAACTGAAGCTTTCTTT.

CDR3 in amino acids: CASSLGGTSGTYEQYF. CDR3 DNA sequence: TGTGCCAGCAGCTTAGGGGGGACTAGCGGCACCTACGAGCAGTACTTC. The chain carries TRBV7-8 and TRBJ2-7; 11 nucleotides agree with TRBD2. J gave up 2 bases and V 1 base, and 4 bases lay outside the gene matches. The CDR3 totals 16 residues. Germline-derived CDR1 and CDR2 are SGHVS and FQNEAQ.

The chain is built from TRBV7-2 and TRBJ2-5, with 8 bases identical to TRBD2. This CDR3 has 15 residues. With V trimmed by 1 base and J by 5 bases, 6 bases remained unmatched. The germline V gene encodes CDR1 SGHTA and CDR2 FQGNSA. The CDR3 sequence: CASSLGSGIQETQYF. The CDR3 nucleotides are TGTGCCAGCAGCTTAGGTAGCGGGATACAGGAGACCCAGTACTTC.

Note on this clone: This CDR3 is missing its conserved last phenylalanine or tryptophan, likely due to a read error. The chain uses TRBV6-2 or TRBV6-3 and TRBJ1-5; 7 bases are shared with TRBD1. Per the germline V gene, CDR1 is MNHEY and CDR2 is SVGEGT. The ends lost 5 bases at V and 11 bases at J; junction bases unmatched: 12. The CDR3 length is 14 residues. CDR3 in amino acids: CASSITGVRQSQHV. The CDR3 DNA sequence: TGTGCCAGCAGTATTACAGGGGTTCGACAGTCCCAGCATGTT.

This clone appeared a single time. This rearrangement joins TRBV19 to TRBJ1-5, with a possible D match to TRBD1 (5 bases). The V and J ends lost 1 base and 3 bases respectively, with 13 bases between them. The CDR3 contains 16 residues. Germline assignment: CDR1 LNHDA and CDR2 SQIVND (reference sequence). CDR3 amino acids: CASSIAVRGDNQPQHF. In nucleotides, the CDR3 is TGTGCCAGTAGTATAGCCGTACGGGGGGACAATCAGCCCCAGCATTTT.

The chain has TRBV28 and TRBJ2-3, with a weak D call TRBD2 (5 bases). CDR1 MDHEN and CDR2 SYDVKM come from the germline V gene. Between the trimmed V and J ends, which lost 3 bases and 2 bases, there was a span of 12 bases. CDR3 length equals 15 residues. The DNA for the CDR3 is TGTGCCAGCAGTTTCGAGGGAAAACCCACAGATACGCAGTATTTT. This encodes CASSFEGKPTDTQYF.

The chain recombines TRBV3-1 (or the pseudogene TRBV3-2) with TRBJ2-7; 11 nucleotides agree with TRBD2. CDR1 and CDR2 (germline): LGHDT, YNNKEL (reference sequence). The V and J ends lost 0 bases and 5 bases, in that order; junction bases with no gene match: 6. This CDR3 spans 16 amino acids. The CDR3 DNA reads TGTGCCAGCAGCCAAGACCTTTTACTAGCGGGAGACGAGCAGTACTTC. This encodes CASSQDLLLAGDEQYF.

The chain couples TRBV4-1 to TRBJ2-1, with 10 bases lining up with TRBD2. CDR1 is MGHRA and CDR2 is YSYEKL in the germline V gene. The junction had 15 bases not matched to a gene; V was cut back by 6 bases and J by 10 bases. This CDR3 spans 16 amino acids. This CDR3 reads CASRDGASGSLDEQFF. CDR3 DNA: TGCGCCAGCAGAGACGGGGCTAGCGGGAGTCTGGACGAGCAGTTCTTC.

The chain uses TRBV19 and TRBJ1-2, with D unresolved. CDR1 LNHDA and CDR2 SQIVND come from the germline V gene (reference sequence). With 7 bases removed from V and 7 bases from J, the gap between germline ends came to 16 bases. This CDR3 region has 13 residues. The CDR3 DNA reads as TGTGCCAGTAATGCGGGAATTGGCGGTGGCTACACCTTC. Its protein is CASNAGIGGGYTF.

The chain has TRBV10-3 and TRBJ2-1; 12 bases line up with TRBD2. V lost 6 bases, J lost 7 bases, and 10 bases stayed unmatched. The CDR3 consists of 16 residues. Germline V gene data show CDR1 as ENHRY and CDR2 as SYGVKD. CDR3 sequence (DNA): TGTGCCATCAGCTCGACTAGCGGGAGCACCTTTAATGAGCAGTTCTTC. As protein: CAISSTSGSTFNEQFF.

DNA of the CDR3: TGCGCCAGCAGCCCCGGGACTTTACCCTACAATGAGCAGTTCTTC. Translated: CASSPGTLPYNEQFF. V gene TRBV4-1 combines with J gene TRBJ2-1; D perhaps matches TRBD2 (6 bases). The germline V gene encodes CDR1 MGHRA and CDR2 YSYEKL. V lost 4 bases, J lost 2 bases, and 12 bases lay in between. This CDR3 region has 15 residues.

The chain combines TRBV5-8 with TRBJ2-1, with 11 bases matching TRBD2. CDR1 is SGHTS, CDR2 YDEGEE, per germline. The CDR3 consists of 15 residues. V dropped 4 bases and J dropped 4; count of bases not matched to a gene: 4. For the CDR3, the DNA is TGTGCCAGCAGCAGGGGACTAGCGGTTTACAATGAGCAGTTCTTC. Residues: CASSRGLAVYNEQFF. Full variable domain (remainder filled in from reference TRBV5-8 and TRBJ2-1): EAGVTQSPTHLIKTRGQQATLRCSPISGHTSVYWYQQALGLGLQFLLWYDEGEERNRGNFPPRFSGRQFPNYSSELNVNALELEDSALYLCASSRGLAVYNEQFFGPGTRLTVL.

This clone was observed once. V and J are TRBV19 and TRBJ2-7, with 7 bases lining up with TRBD1. J was trimmed by 1 base and V by 6 bases; bases with no gene match: 3. This CDR3 has 13 residues. Germline loops: CDR1 LNHDA, CDR2 SQIVND (reference sequence). The chain's CDR3 is CASSRTGSYEQYF. DNA of the CDR3: TGTGCCAGTAGCAGGACAGGATCCTACGAGCAGTACTTC.

This rearrangement joins TRBV13 to TRBJ1-4, with D possibly being TRBD1 (6 bases). The CDR3 has 16 amino acids. V gave up 3 bases and J gave up 4 bases, with 15 bases separating them. The germline CDR1 and CDR2 sequences are PRHDT and FYEKMQ (reference sequence). This chain's CDR3 is CASSFQGIRGNEKLFF. The DNA of the CDR3 is TGTGCCAGCAGCTTCCAGGGGATACGGGGTAATGAAAAACTGTTTTTT.

J is TRBJ2-7 and V is TRBV29-1; 9 bases fit TRBD1. The CDR3 length is 14 residues. CDR1 is SQVTM and CDR2 is ANQGSEA in the germline V gene. Trimming at V came to 7 bases and at J to 6 bases, leaving 13 bases not matched to a gene. This chain's CDR3 is CSAIAMTGGFEQYF. CDR3 nucleotide sequence: TGCAGCGCCATCGCAATGACAGGGGGTTTCGAGCAGTACTTC.

This chain uses TRBV7-9 with TRBJ1-2, with D unresolved. Germline V gene sequence: CDR1 SEHNR, CDR2 FQNEAQ (reference sequence). The V end was cut by 0 bases, the J end by 5 bases, with 4 bases between. The CDR3 has 12 residues. The CDR3 spells CASSLAEYGYTF. The DNA of the CDR3 is TGTGCCAGCAGCTTAGCAGAGTATGGCTACACCTTC.

V usage is TRBV6-5 and J usage is TRBJ1-5, with TRBD1 matching 8 bases. Trimming removed 5 bases from V and 6 bases from J; junction bases left unmatched: 9. Per the germline V gene, CDR1 is MNHEY and CDR2 is SVGAGI. The CDR3 extends over 15 amino acids. CDR3 in amino acids: CASSLSQGAGQPQHF. DNA of the CDR3: TGTGCCAGCAGTCTGTCGCAGGGGGCAGGTCAGCCCCAGCATTTT.

This sequence joins TRBV15 and TRBJ2-3; 7 bases match TRBD1. Germline CDR1 reads LNHNV; CDR2 reads YYDKDF (reference sequence). CDR3 length: 15 amino acids. V shed 4 bases and J 2 bases; nucleotides not matched to a gene: 6. The CDR3 DNA is TGTGCCACCAGCACCTCGGGACAGACCACAGATACGCAGTATTTT. It specifies CATSTSGQTTDTQYF.

This rearrangement joins TRBV7-9 to TRBJ2-7; 14 bases are shared with TRBD2. Germline CDR1 and CDR2: SEHNR and FQNEAQ (reference sequence). The CDR3 is 18 amino acids. With V trimmed by 1 base and J by 5 bases, 10 bases remained unmatched. CDR3 bases: TGTGCCAGCAGCTTAGGAGTGGGACTAGCGGGAGTAATCGACGAGCAGTACTTC. This translates into CASSLGVGLAGVIDEQYF. The variable domain in full, with the rest retrieved from reference TRBV7-9 and TRBJ2-7, is DTGVSQNPRHKITKRGQNVTFRCDPISEHNRLYWYRQTLGQGPEFLTYFQNEAQLEKSRLLSDRFSAERPKGSFSTLEIQRTEQGDSAMYLCASSLGVGLAGVIDEQYFGPGTRLTVT.

The chain has TRBV5-6 and TRBJ2-2, with 9 positions matching TRBD2. This CDR3 has 15 amino acids. The V gene end was trimmed by 7 bases and the J gene end by 6 bases; junction bases not matched to a gene: 10. Germline assignment: CDR1 SGHDT and CDR2 YYEEEE. CDR3 residues: CASRNSGRVPGELFF. The CDR3 coding sequence is TGTGCCAGCCGAAATAGCGGGAGAGTTCCCGGGGAGCTGTTTTTT.

The V and J genes are TRBV9 and TRBJ2-1, with 12 positions matching TRBD2. The CDR3 has 15 amino acids. With 7 bases clipped from V and 3 bases from J, the junction kept 5 bases outside the gene matches. Germline V gene sequence: CDR1 SGDLS, CDR2 YYNGEE. The CDR3 region is CASGGTSGFYNEQFF. The CDR3 nucleotides read TGTGCCAGCGGGGGGACTAGCGGGTTCTACAATGAGCAGTTCTTC.

The J gene is TRBJ2-1, the V gene TRBV6-6; 7 nucleotides line up with TRBD2. The CDR3 length is 16 residues. Germline CDR1 is MNHNY and CDR2 is SVGAGI (reference sequence). The junction had 16 bases not matched to a gene; V was cut back by 7 bases and J by 7 bases. Here the CDR3 reads CASTSSPGSGENEQFF. The CDR3 DNA reads as TGTGCCAGCACCTCTTCGCCAGGGAGCGGGGAGAATGAGCAGTTCTTC.

The chain uses TRBV30 and TRBJ1-6; 7 bases are shared with TRBD1. Germline V gene sequence: CDR1 GTSNPN, CDR2 SVGIG (reference sequence). With 8 bases clipped from V and 3 bases from J, the junction kept 4 bases outside the gene matches. CDR3 length equals 13 residues. The CDR3 is CAGGQIYNSPLHF. In DNA, the CDR3 is TGTGCCGGGGGACAGATCTATAATTCACCCCTCCACTTT.

The chain links TRBV7-6 to TRBJ2-3, with 10 bases identical to TRBD2. The CDR3 consists of 15 residues. The germline gives CDR1 SGHVS, CDR2 FNYEAQ. V was clipped by 2 bases and J by 5 bases; unmatched bases: 4. The CDR3 sequence is CASSLLAGVVDTQYF. Written as DNA, the CDR3 is TGTGCCAGCAGCTTACTAGCGGGAGTCGTAGATACGCAGTATTTT.

The V and J genes are TRBV7-6 and TRBJ2-1, with 8 bases fitting TRBD2. CDR1 and CDR2 from the germline V gene are SGHVS and FNYEAQ. The CDR3 is 15 amino acids. The V and J ends lost 1 base and 10 bases, in that order; junction bases with no gene match: 9. The CDR3 region has the DNA TGTGCCAGCAGCTTAGGATTGAGCGGGAGCTGGGAGCAGTTCTTC. Its protein product is CASSLGLSGSWEQFF. The variable domain in full, with the rest retrieved from reference TRBV7-6 and TRBJ2-1, is GAGVSQSPRYKVTKRGQDVALRCDPISGHVSLYWYRQALGQGPEFLTYFNYEAQQDKSGLPNDRFSAERPEGSISTLTIQRTEQRDSAMYRCASSLGLSGSWEQFFGPGTRLTVL.

This sequence joins TRBV3-1 (or the pseudogene TRBV3-2) and TRBJ2-3; TRBD2 aligns across 12 bases. The length of the CDR3 is 17 residues. J gave up 2 bases and V 5 bases, and 8 bases lay outside the gene matches. The germline CDR1 and CDR2 sequences are LGHDT and YNNKEL (reference sequence). The CDR3 reads CASSARLAGEHTDTQYF. CDR3 nucleotide sequence: TGTGCCAGCAGCGCGCGACTAGCGGGAGAGCACACAGATACGCAGTATTTT.

The V and J genes are TRBV4-1 and TRBJ2-1; D is unclear. The CDR3 contains 13 residues. CDR1 MGHRA and CDR2 YSYEKL come from the germline V gene. With 4 bases removed from V and 9 bases from J, the gap between germline ends came to 13 bases. CDR3: CASSPVVELEQFF. CDR3 nucleotides: TGCGCCAGCAGCCCGGTCGTGGAGCTTGAGCAGTTCTTC.

V gene TRBV7-9 combines with J gene TRBJ2-3, with 7 bases aligning to TRBD2. Germline trimming cut 5 bases from V and 6 bases from J; bases unmatched to any gene: 11. The CDR3 is made up of 15 amino acids. Germline V gene lookup returns CDR1 SEHNR and CDR2 FQNEAQ (reference sequence). For the CDR3, the DNA is TGTGCCAGCAGCCCAATGGGCGGGAGCAGGGATACGCAGTATTTT. This encodes CASSPMGGSRDTQYF.

The chain links TRBV6-5 to TRBJ2-3; D unclear. V was cut by 7 bases and J by 5 bases, with 13 bases left in between. Germline loops: CDR1 MNHEY, CDR2 SVGAGI. The CDR3 is made up of 13 amino acids. The CDR3 nucleotides read TGTGCCAGCACGCGACCCGGGTTAGATACGCAGTATTTT. It is translated as CASTRPGLDTQYF.

The chain uses TRBV29-1 and TRBJ1-2; 7 bases map to TRBD1. Germline CDR1 reads SQVTM; CDR2 reads ANQGSEA. V was clipped by 0 bases and J by 8 bases; unmatched bases: 12. This CDR3 comprises 15 residues. CDR3: CSVEDPNRGLSGYTF. The CDR3 nucleotides are TGCAGCGTTGAAGATCCGAACAGGGGCCTATCGGGCTACACCTTC.